The 30 T cell receptor beta chains below all came from one sample that was sequenced in a study of T cells in Graves' hyperthyroidism and ophthalmopathy. TCR beta CDR3 sequences were amplified from RNA transcripts. The HTBI set primed first-round TCR CDR3 RT-PCR. TCRdb ran MiXCR on the multiplex PCR reads and lists one entry per CDR3 protein. The sample lists a few hundred thousand distinct CDR3 sequences, about 13% seen once, with around 21% in the top ten. Sequencing was performed on blood. These receptors were obtained from a man aged 30 to 45 with Graves' hyperthyroidism that later progressed to Graves' ophthalmopathy.

The chain uses TRBV10-3 and TRBJ2-7; the match to TRBD1 covers 9 bases. The CDR3 extends over 14 amino acids. Germline lookup yields CDR1 ENHRY and CDR2 SYGVKD. Unmatched junction bases numbered 7, after V lost 6 bases and J lost 4 bases. The CDR3 spells CAIRPGQGFYEQYF. CDR3 DNA sequence: TGTGCCATCAGACCGGGACAGGGCTTTTACGAGCAGTACTTC.

This clonotype has more than one count but fewer than ten. The V gene is TRBV5-6, the J gene TRBJ2-7, with D possibly TRBD1 on 6 matching bases. The CDR3 has 14 residues. Per the germline V gene, CDR1 is SGHDT and CDR2 is YYEEEE. V was shortened by 0 bases and J by 4 bases, with 11 bases between the two germline ends. The CDR3 DNA sequence: TGTGCCAGCAGCTTGGCAGGGGACGGGTACGAGCAGTACTTC. Translating gives CASSLAGDGYEQYF.

This chain joins TRBV7-9 and TRBJ2-2, with 10 bases that match TRBD2. This CDR3 comprises 16 residues. V dropped 4 bases and J dropped 7; count of bases not matched to a gene: 9. In germline, CDR1 is SEHNR, CDR2 FQNEAQ (reference sequence). CDR3 DNA sequence: TGTGCCAGCAGCTCAAGGACTAGCGGCGGTATCGGGGAGCTGTTTTTT. It is translated as CASSSRTSGGIGELFF.

This clonotype was counted ten times or more. The DNA for the CDR3 is TGTGCCAGCAGCCGTCGGATTAGCAATCAGCCCCAGCATTTT. Protein sequence: CASSRRISNQPQHF. The rearrangement links TRBV3-1 to TRBJ1-5; D remains ambiguous. The CDR3 has 14 residues. Looked up from germline, CDR1 is LGHDT and CDR2 is YNNKEL (reference sequence). Trimming removed 4 bases at V and 0 bases at J, with 7 bases between.

Concerning this clonotype: Possible read error: a much larger clone is one base away. J is TRBJ2-2 and V is TRBV6-1; D assignment may be TRBD1 or TRBD2 (7 bases each). Germline assignment: CDR1 MNHNS and CDR2 SASEGT. The CDR3 has 20 residues. The CDR3 DNA is TGTGCCGGCAGTGAAAGAAGAGAGGGAGGGGGCTTAGGCCACACCGGGGAGCTGTTTTTT. This gives the protein CAGSERREGGGLGHTGELFF.

The CDR3 DNA reads TGTGCCAGCTCACCACCTCCTGGACAAAGGTTTTTAGATACGCAGTATTTT. Protein: CASSPPPGQRFLDTQYF. The chain carries TRBV18 and TRBJ2-3; D possibly corresponds to TRBD1 (5 bases). V was trimmed by 0 bases and J by 5 bases, leaving 18 bases between them. The CDR3 has 17 residues. Germline CDR1 and CDR2: KGHSH and LQKENI.

This clonotype was detected ten times or more. This chain uses TRBV6-1 with TRBJ2-7, with TRBD1 matching 9 bases. Germline CDR1 MNHNS, CDR2 SASEGT. This CDR3 is built from 16 residues. Trimming cost V 4 bases and J 7 bases; bases outside gene matches: 14. The DNA for the CDR3 is TGTGCCAGCAGTGCCCCGGGACAGGGACCCATAGGGGAGCAGTACTTC. Translation: CASSAPGQGPIGEQYF.

The chain employs TRBV18 and TRBJ2-1, with 11 bases identical to TRBD1. This CDR3 has 15 amino acids. The trim removed 0 bases at V and 6 bases at J, leaving 1 base unmatched. CDR1 is KGHSH, CDR2 LQKENI, per germline. CDR3 amino acids: CASSPPGTGGNEQFF. CDR3 DNA: TGTGCCAGCTCACCACCCGGGACAGGGGGCAATGAGCAGTTCTTC.

This clonotype was seen only a few times. The CDR3 protein is CASLKQMNTEAFF. Here the CDR3 DNA reads TGTGCCAGCTTGAAGCAGATGAACACTGAAGCTTTCTTT. This chain uses TRBV12-3 or TRBV12-4 with TRBJ1-1; no definite D call. Trimming removed 8 bases at V and 0 bases at J, with 10 bases between. The CDR3 length is 13 residues.

The chain has TRBV10-3 and TRBJ2-3; D is ambiguous. The germline V gene has CDR1 ENHRY and CDR2 SYGVKD. CDR3 length: 13 residues. The germline V and J ends were trimmed by 5 bases and 0 bases, with 6 bases remaining between them. CDR3 in amino acids: CAISSQSTDTQYF. For the CDR3, the DNA is TGTGCCATCAGTAGCCAGAGCACAGATACGCAGTATTTT.

This clonotype came up a few times. The V and J genes are TRBV6-1 and TRBJ2-5, with 12 nucleotides matching TRBD2. V lost 8 bases and J lost 4; bases outside the gene matches: 5. CDR1 is MNHNS and CDR2 is SASEGT in the germline V gene. The CDR3 is 14 residues long. The CDR3 DNA sequence: TGTGCCAGCTGCCTAGCGGGGGGGCGAGAGACCCAGTACTTC. Encoded protein: CASCLAGGRETQYF.

The genes are TRBV29-1 and TRBJ2-1; 8 nucleotides agree with TRBD2. V trimming: 5 bases; J trimming: 9 bases; junction bases outside the gene matches: 15. The CDR3 contains 15 residues. Germline V lookup: CDR1 SQVTM, CDR2 ANQGSEA. CDR3 loop: CSVSGSSGPGGEQFF. The DNA of the CDR3 is TGCAGCGTTTCAGGGTCTAGCGGGCCCGGAGGTGAGCAGTTCTTC.

This clonotype was counted ten times or more. The rearrangement uses TRBV20-1 and TRBJ2-5, with D perhaps matching TRBD2 (6 bases). Germline lookup yields CDR1 DFQATT and CDR2 SNEGSKA (reference sequence). V lost 6 bases and J lost 5, with 16 bases in between. The length of the CDR3 is 13 residues. In DNA, the CDR3 is TGCAGTGCCCACGGGGACTCACCGGAGACCCAGTACTTC. It codes for CSAHGDSPETQYF.

This clonotype occurred a few times. The V and J genes are TRBV7-9 and TRBJ1-5, with a weak D call TRBD1 (5 bases). From germline, CDR1 is SEHNR and CDR2 FQNEAQ (reference sequence). V lost 0 bases and J lost 5, with 17 bases in between. The CDR3 covers 17 residues. The CDR3 region is CASSLAPWGVDDQPQHF. For the CDR3, the DNA is TGTGCCAGCAGCTTAGCCCCTTGGGGGGTGGATGATCAGCCCCAGCATTTT.

The table lists this clonotype with many counts. This chain connects TRBV6-1 to TRBJ2-5, with 8 bases aligning to TRBD1. Losses at the gene ends were 5 bases for V and 3 bases for J; bases not matched to a gene: 11. The CDR3 extends over 16 amino acids. The V gene's germline CDR1 is MNHNS and CDR2 SASEGT. The CDR3 protein is CASSSDRGNLEETQYF. The CDR3 nucleotides read TGTGCCAGCAGTTCCGACAGGGGCAATCTGGAAGAGACCCAGTACTTC.

This clonotype has a single count. Given a much more abundant clone one base away, this may be a read error. This chain connects TRBV5-1 to TRBJ2-7; 7 positions agree with TRBD1. CDR1 is SGHRS, CDR2 YFSETQ, per germline. The length of the CDR3 is 15 residues. CDR3 region: CASSLQGQTPYAQYF. The CDR3 region has the DNA TGCGCCAGCAGTCTCCAGGGACAGACCCCCTACGCGCAGTACTTC.

The rearrangement uses TRBV18 and TRBJ2-2; D not resolved. V was shortened by 2 bases and J by 5 bases, with 6 bases between the two germline ends. The CDR3 contains 13 residues. Germline V gives CDR1 KGHSH, CDR2 LQKENI. The CDR3 here is CASSPGWTGELFF. The CDR3 coding sequence is TGTGCCAGCTCACCAGGGTGGACCGGGGAGCTGTTTTTT.

This clonotype was counted ten times or more. The chain is built from TRBV11-2 and TRBJ1-4, with 9 bases aligning to TRBD1. Germline V gene sequence: CDR1 SGHAT, CDR2 FQNNGV. V shed 6 bases and J 6 bases; nucleotides not matched to a gene: 5. This CDR3 is 14 amino acids long. As DNA, the CDR3 is TGTGCCAGCAGGTACACAGGGGGCGATGAAAAACTGTTTTTT. It yields the protein CASRYTGGDEKLFF.

In this sample, this clonotype turned up many times. The chain is built from TRBV20-1 and TRBJ1-4; D gene ambiguous. V lost 5 bases and J 3 bases, leaving 10 bases between the germline ends. CDR3 length equals 13 residues. Germline V gives CDR1 DFQATT, CDR2 SNEGSKA (reference sequence). The CDR3 protein is CSAEVPANEKLFF. As DNA, the CDR3 is TGCAGTGCTGAGGTTCCAGCTAATGAAAAACTGTTTTTT.

This clonotype was found many times. The rearrangement links TRBV28 to TRBJ2-1; possible D gene TRBD1, 6 bases. This CDR3 spans 12 amino acids. Germline assignment: CDR1 MDHEN and CDR2 SYDVKM. Trimming cost V 6 bases and J 9 bases, with 12 bases left between them. The CDR3 nucleotides read TGTGCCAGCAGAAACAGGGTCAGTGAGCAGTTCTTC. Encoded protein: CASRNRVSEQFF.

This clonotype was counted at least ten times. The V and J genes are TRBV5-1 and TRBJ2-7; 11 bases align to TRBD2. This CDR3 region has 17 residues. Per germline, CDR1 SGHRS and CDR2 YFSETQ. J was trimmed by 1 base and V by 4 bases; bases with no gene match: 10. CDR3: CASSGPPSGGSSYEQYF. CDR3 in DNA: TGCGCCAGCAGCGGCCCCCCTAGCGGGGGGTCATCCTACGAGCAGTACTTC.

This clonotype was recorded many times. Sequence at one end of the junction differs from germline and may be a read error. J is TRBJ2-7 and V is TRBV11-2, with 8 bases that match TRBD1. Per germline, CDR1 SGHAT and CDR2 FQNNGV. CDR3 length: 15 residues. The DNA of the CDR3 is TGTGCCAGCAGCATAGACAGGGGCTTCTCCTACGAGCAGTACTTC. The encoded protein is CASSIDRGFSYEQYF.

This clonotype was counted only a few times. This chain links TRBV6-2 or TRBV6-3 with TRBJ2-6, with 7 bases fitting TRBD1. V gave up 4 bases and J gave up 2 bases; unmatched junction bases: 5. The CDR3 contains 16 residues. The V gene's germline CDR1 is MNHEY and CDR2 SVGEGT. The CDR3 DNA follows: TGTGCCAGCAGTTCGACAGGGCTCCCTGGGGCCAACGTCCTGACTTTC. This translates into CASSSTGLPGANVLTF.

This clonotype has only a few counts. J is TRBJ1-4 and V is TRBV3-1; 9 bases fit TRBD1. This CDR3 spans 17 amino acids. CDR1 and CDR2 (germline): LGHDT, YNNKEL (reference sequence). V gave up 7 bases and J gave up 3 bases; unmatched junction bases: 12. The CDR3 DNA follows: TGTGCCAGCACCGGTCACAGGGGGCGACTGGCTAATGAAAAACTGTTTTTT. Its protein is CASTGHRGRLANEKLFF.

There are many counts of this clonotype. The gene calls are TRBV11-2 and TRBJ2-3; D is unresolved. Germline V gene data show CDR1 as SGHAT and CDR2 as FQNNGV. V gave up 6 bases and J gave up 0 bases, with 13 bases separating them. The CDR3 consists of 15 residues. The CDR3 sequence is CASRPTVTSTDTQYF. CDR3 nucleotide sequence: TGTGCCAGCAGGCCGACGGTGACTAGCACAGATACGCAGTATTTT. Together with reference TRBV11-2 and TRBJ2-3, the CDR3 gives the full variable domain: EAGVAQSPRYKIIEKRQSVAFWCNPISGHATLYWYQQILGQGPKLLIQFQNNGVVDDSQLPKDRFSAERLKGVDSTLKIQPAKLEDSAVYLCASRPTVTSTDTQYFGPGTRLTVL.

This clonotype was detected ten times or more. V gene TRBV19 combines with J gene TRBJ1-2; D is perhaps TRBD1 (5 bases). This CDR3 has 13 amino acids. The V and J ends lost 7 bases and 2 bases respectively, with 11 bases between them. Per the germline V gene, CDR1 is LNHDA and CDR2 is SQIVND (reference sequence). The CDR3 region has the DNA TGTGCCAGTACCAGGGCTCGGAACTATGGCTACACCTTC. This translates into CASTRARNYGYTF.

The sample holds many counts of this clonotype. V usage is TRBV7-9 and J usage is TRBJ2-7; 9 bases fit TRBD2. Per the germline V gene, CDR1 is SEHNR and CDR2 is FQNEAQ (reference sequence). This CDR3 has 15 residues. The trim removed 5 bases at V and 3 bases at J, leaving 8 bases unmatched. The DNA for the CDR3 is TGTGCCAGCAGCCCCCGCGGTAGCGGGGGCTACGAGCAGTACTTC. Amino acids: CASSPRGSGGYEQYF.

V gene TRBV9 combines with J gene TRBJ2-1; perhaps D is TRBD1 or TRBD2 (6 bases each). In germline, CDR1 is SGDLS, CDR2 YYNGEE. The CDR3 runs 16 residues. Between the trimmed V and J ends, which lost 4 bases and 7 bases, there was a span of 21 bases. The chain's CDR3 is CASSSYTGASRNEQFF. CDR3 in DNA: TGTGCCAGCAGCTCCTACACGGGGGCCTCCAGGAATGAGCAGTTCTTC.

This clonotype was observed a handful of times. This rearrangement joins TRBV20-1 to TRBJ1-2; no firm D call. From germline, CDR1 is DFQATT and CDR2 SNEGSKA (reference sequence). The CDR3 is 11 amino acids. Trimming took off 8 bases at V and 1 base at J, with 8 bases between the two ends. In DNA form, the CDR3 reads TGCAGTAAACAGATTAACTATGGCTACACCTTC. Amino acid sequence: CSKQINYGYTF.

This clonotype was seen ten or more times. V usage is TRBV6-6 and J usage is TRBJ1-3, with TRBD1 as a possible D gene (6 bases). The CDR3 is 16 amino acids. In germline, CDR1 is MNHNY, CDR2 SVGAGI (reference sequence). Trimming removed 0 bases from V and 4 bases from J, with 13 bases in between. The DNA for the CDR3 is TGTGCCAGCAGTTACTCTACAGGGTTGGGGGGAAACACCATATATTTT. It encodes CASSYSTGLGGNTIYF.